A selection of T cell receptor beta chains follows, all from one sample in a study of blood T cell repertoires in COVID-19. Produced via immunoSEQ multiplex PCR; TCRdb's table is partial and in-frame only. The sample includes about 380,000 clones, about 90% seen only once; the top ten take almost 3%. Sequenced material: PBMCs or T cells enriched from blood (not recorded which). Source of these receptors: a woman younger than 45 who had recovered from COVID-19. The CDR3 runs from the conserved cysteine through the conserved F or W. Fields, in order: D gene, clone size, J gene, V gene, CDR3 protein, CDR3 DNA. D genes are given only for firm matches. Clone size is not always given. Where it is, it says once, few, many or a class for expanded clones.

NA | NA | TRBJ2-3 | TRBV4-1 | CASSPTPRGGGDTQYF | TGCGCCAGCAGCCCAACACCTAGGGGAGGAGGAGATACGCAGTATTTT
NA | NA | TRBJ2-1 | TRBV24-1 | CATSDLGSNSYNEQFF | TGTGCCACCAGTGATTTAGGGAGTAACTCCTACAATGAGCAGTTCTTC
NA | few | TRBJ1-1 | TRBV12-3/TRBV12-4 | CASSLRREAFF | TGTGCCAGCAGTTTGCGCAGGGAAGCTTTCTTT
TRBD1 | NA | TRBJ1-4 | TRBV28 | CASSLVDRDGWELFF | TGTGCCAGCAGTTTAGTTGACAGGGATGGTTGGGAACTGTTTTTT
TRBD1 | once | TRBJ1-1 | TRBV12-5 | CASARQGANTEAFF | TGTGCTAGTGCCCGACAGGGGGCGAACACTGAAGCTTTCTTT
NA | NA | TRBJ1-2 | TRBV28 | CASSPQENYGYTF | TGTGCCAGCAGCCCACAGGAGAACTATGGCTACACCTTC
TRBD1 | NA | TRBJ1-1 | TRBV2 | CASSDGQGKWGTEAFF | TGTGCCAGCAGTGACGGACAGGGGAAGTGGGGGACTGAAGCTTTCTTT
NA | NA | TRBJ2-5 | TRBV7-9 | CASNTETEQETQYF | TGTGCCAGCAATACCGAGACTGAACAAGAGACCCAGTACTTC
NA | once | TRBJ1-5 | TRBV20-1 | CSARDDQPQHF | TGCAGTGCGCGGGACGATCAGCCCCAGCATTTT
TRBD1 | NA | TRBJ1-5 | TRBV5-5 | CASSLQGVSNQPQHF | TGTGCCAGCAGCTTACAGGGGGTTAGCAATCAGCCCCAGCATTTT
NA | NA | TRBJ1-2 | TRBV18 | CASSPEDAYGYTF | TGTGCCAGCTCACCCGAGGATGCCTATGGCTACACCTTC